This paragraph reports one TCR beta chain. These data come from a study of blood T cell repertoires in COVID-19. Study details: PBMCs, B-cell-depleted T cells, or T cells were the source of the cDNA or gDNA that made up the material.

V shed 4 bases, J shed 9 bases, and the junction held 8 bases outside the gene matches. This CDR3 has 14 residues. CDR1 is ENHRY, CDR2 SYGVKD, per germline. As originally analysed: Cell counts per sample came from amplifying reference gene primers. The data were produced by immunoSEQ multiplex PCR, yet TCRdb's version contains in-frame clones alone and is incomplete. Clonal size and the V and J genes are those of that table, whereas D and trimming came from the DNA. The top ten clones hold 1% to 1.5% of a sample with 250,000 to 300,000 clones, about 90% of them seen once. V usage is TRBV10-3 and J usage is TRBJ2-1; 8 positions match TRBD2. Sequencing input: PBMCs or T cells enriched from blood (not recorded which). This TCR was sampled from a human donor in a cohort exposed to, infected with or recovered from COVID-19 (not recorded which). The donor label of this sample is uncertain. In DNA, the CDR3 is TGTGCCATCAGTGCAGGCTGGCGGGAGGTTGAGCAGTTCTTC. Amino acids: CAISAGWREVEQFF.